This TCR beta chain was documented in a study of T cell changes during pregnancy in multiple sclerosis. Data came from immunoSEQ multiplex PCR; TCRdb stores just in-frame clones and leaves some out. The data contain some 83,000 clones, about 91% of them singletons. The CDR3 consists of 11 residues. Looked up from germline, CDR1 is MDHEN and CDR2 is SYDVKM. Deletions cut 3 bases from V and 11 bases from J, with 8 bases between. The specimen was PBMCs, collected in the first trimester of pregnancy. The chain carries TRBV28 and TRBJ1-5; perhaps TRBD1 as D (6 bases). This TCR derives from a female donor in good health, serving as a control in a pregnancy study. Some clones in this sample may be carry-over from other donors' samples. The CDR3 is CASSLQGSQHF. CDR3 nucleotides: TGTGCCAGCAGTTTGCAGGGGTCCCAGCATTTT.